The entry below gives a single TCR beta chain sequence along with its context. Which antigen it targets is not known. No much larger clone is present one base from it, and per-base qualities are unavailable. Using the deep immunoSEQ assay, multiplex PCR amplified TCR CDR3 regions from genomic DNA. Genomic DNA extracted from each cell subset was distributed evenly over all wells of several immunoSEQ 96-well plates, and each plate served as one replicate. For sorted subsets, approximately 210 ng genomic DNA, equal to 30,000 or so T cell genomes, was loaded into each replicate PCR. Purified libraries were quantified with a Qubit 3.0 fluorometer, sized on a Bioanalyzer 2100, and re-quantified with the KAPA Library Quantification kit. A separate single-read 150-cycle Illumina NextSeq 550 flow cell was used to sequence each immunoSEQ 96-well plate. The authors processed their data as follows. Because the immunoSEQ output included only junctional sequences and no quality scores, the filtering could not be the same as the filtering used for full-length reads. Sequences were annotated with PyIR, a Python wrapper for IgBLAST v1.9, and V/J genes and CDR3 were assigned using IMGT germline references. Reads were removed for weak V/J assignments (E-value above 1e-6), missing CDR3, stop codons, out-of-frame junctions, or ambiguous translated residues. A V3J clonotype was defined by an identical inferred V gene, J gene, and CDR3 amino acid sequence. To compute the percentage overlap between repertoires, the number of shared unique clonotypes was divided by the size of the smaller repertoire. Richness of each repertoire was evaluated using RTK rarefaction, the Chao1 estimator, and Recon v2.1 estimates of unobserved clonotypes. For all TCRbeta clonotypes obtained by the gDNA method from a few donors, generation probabilities were computed with OLGA. The source is immuneACCESS, and TCRdb retained only in-frame sequences with V and J called. Part of the clones is not carried over; for the studies checked, unresolved V genes explain less than half of this, and the remainder is unexplained. That table furnishes V, J and clone size, whereas the DNA furnished D and trimming. The sample includes approximately 940,000 clones, with around three quarters observed a single time. The ten largest clones add up to about 1.5% of the sample.

Spanning cysteine to phenylalanine, the CDR3 consists of 13 amino acids. CDR3 DNA is the only sequence kept; it has 39 bases, read in frame from the first base. The germline V gene gives CDR1 as MDHEN and CDR2 as SYDVKM. Between the V and J ends, shortened by 7 bases and 5 bases respectively, the junction contains 11 bases. Donors were healthy HIV-negative adults with no recently reported acute infections or vaccinations. Only Caucasian adults living in Nashville, Tennessee, USA were represented among the donors. Magnetic negative selection was used to enrich CD4+ T cells, after which naive cells were positively selected on CD45RA and the negative fraction became the memory subset. Blood was collected by leukapheresis, and PBMCs were isolated by Ficoll-Histopaque density gradient centrifugation and then cryopreserved in liquid nitrogen vapor phase. Purity and quantity of every magnetically sorted T cell population were checked by analytical flow cytometry. Each sorted fraction had its genomic DNA isolated and then quantified by UV absorbance on a Nanodrop 2000c.

This entry belongs to a study of shared clonotypes between healthy human individuals (dated by TCRdb to 2018 to 2020). Notes on the research overall: The cohort included three men and a couple of women between 18 and 49 years of age. To estimate repertoire size and how much clonotype sharing occurs between individuals, the study deeply sequenced the blood TCR repertoires of five or six healthy adults. Between about 0.8 and 9 billion PBMCs per donor were obtained by leukapheresis. To increase sequencing depth and limit assay-specific biases, different laboratories used diverse techniques to prepare libraries and sequence TCR repertoires. For each donor, CD4 naive and CD4 memory were each given three plates, CD8 naive was given two plates, and CD8 memory was given one plate.

Study-level results and caveats: Sampling was limited to blood, and TCR repertoires in tissue likely differ from TCR repertoires in blood. The small number of donors limited the genetic and exposure-history diversity represented. Estimated clonotype richness was generally larger for naive than for memory subsets. Compared with non-shared clonotypes, the clonotypes found in all four sorted-subset donors had higher generation probabilities. Pairwise subsampling indicated that sequencing depth was expected to affect the degree of clonotype sharing among donors. Rarefaction of sorted-subset datasets indicated incomplete sequencing despite the large sequencing depth. About 5% of naive CD4, approximately 3.7% of naive CD8, about 2.4% of memory CD4, and approximately 0.39% of memory CD8 clonotypes were shared across several donors.

This TCR derives from a man aged 18 to 29 in good health. The sequence joins TRBV28 to TRBJ2-2, with no confident D gene call. Specimen: memory CD4+ T cells sorted from blood. What the cell subset or site label conveys for this sample: CD45RA-negative fraction. The base sequence is TGTGCCAGCACTGACACGAGGACCGGGGAGCTGTTTTTT. It is translated as CASTDTRTGELFF.